What follows describes a single TCR beta chain. The clone's antigen remains unknown. Base qualities are not recorded, but no much larger clone differs from it by a single base. Libraries were made using PCR. Data came from an Illumina HiSeq 2500. Unique molecular identifiers were incorporated into TCR beta cDNA libraries to reduce PCR and sequencing biases. Some 500,000 cDNA molecules were obtained per 1 to 10 million input T cells, so each molecule approximated one T cell. Patient libraries were prepared and sequenced with the same protocol used for the earlier healthy control dataset. Within a given batch, samples were prepared together, multiplexed and sequenced on the same HiSeq lane. The original pipeline was this. Raw barcoded reads were processed with MIGEC, discarding single-read molecular identifier groups before consensus assembly and CDR3 extraction. Clonotype tables were post-analysed with VDJtools, and diversity was normalized by down-sampling all datasets to the smallest sample size. To correct batch-related cross-sample contamination, repertoire overlap clustering matched CDR3 amino acid sequences but not nucleotide sequences. TCRdb reprocessed the public reads (quality trimming at Q25 with fastp, clone calling with MiXCR) and kept in-frame beta chains. For every CDR3 protein sequence, its rows merge into one entry that carries the most common genes and DNA. TCRdb's processing, not the authors', yielded these V and J calls. This sample holds about 620,000 distinct CDR3 sequences; roughly 47% were observed only once. 1.5% to 2% of the sample is taken by the ten largest.

These data originate in a study of post-analysis software for immune sequencing data (dated by TCRdb to the mid-2010s). About the full investigation: Recorded disease courses included relapsing-remitting, secondary progressive and progressive-relapsing multiple sclerosis, with some patients lacking subtype annotation. Patient repertoires were compared against about a dozen previously published healthy control repertoires from donors aged about 6 to 28 years. A subset of samples was prepared in parallel using single-end sample barcoding, then pooled and co-amplified after Illumina adapter ligation. General findings and caveats noted by the study authors: The control group was slightly older than the multiple sclerosis patient group. Direct clustering with F measure showed strong co-clustering of samples prepared in the same batch, prompting a batch-effect correction. Normalized Chao1 diversity was significantly lower in multiple sclerosis patients than controls, suggesting substantial peripheral T-cell clonal expansion. Patients showed significantly higher frequencies than controls for roughly 5 TRBV segments, among them TRBV5-6, TRBV5-1 and TRBV20-1.

To demonstrate the VDJtools post-analysis software, TCR beta repertoires were profiled from the peripheral blood of about a dozen young patients with multiple sclerosis. Multiple sclerosis patients were children and adolescents aged about 6 to 15 years. Including the terminal cysteine and phenylalanine, the CDR3 comprises 12 residues. Of all the DNA, just the CDR3 is kept, 36 bases in frame from base 1. V is shortened by 5 bases, J by 6 bases, and the region joining them spans 13 bases. For CDR1 and CDR2, the germline V gene lists SQVTM and ANQGSEA. The TCR originated in a girl aged 10-17 years with multiple sclerosis. Sequenced material: blood. The rearrangement combines TRBV29-1 with TRBJ1-1; no D segment can be confidently identified. The sequence in DNA is TGCAGCGTTTTACCGTATCCCTCTGAAGCTTTCTTT. It encodes CSVLPYPSEAFF.